Listed here are 29 T cell receptor beta chains from one sample, sequenced in a study of monozygotic twins with inflammatory bowel disease. TCRdb re-called the 5' RACE reads and gives one entry per CDR3 protein, without DNA. The sample data list roughly 150,000 distinct CDR3 sequences. The sample taken for sequencing was blood. All receptors derive from a human donor with ulcerative colitis or Crohn's disease, or a healthy co-twin of an affected twin (not recorded which).

V gene TRBV18 combines with J gene TRBJ1-1; the TCRdb call, TRBD1, lacks DNA for checking. This CDR3 has 16 residues. CDR1 KGHSH and CDR2 LQKENI come from the germline V gene. CDR3 protein: CASSPPHILTESEAFF. Full variable domain (missing parts from reference TRBV18 and TRBJ1-1): NAGVMQNPRHLVRRRGQEARLRCSPMKGHSHVYWYRQLPEEGLKFMVYLQKENIIDESGMPKERFSAEFPKEGPSILRIQQVVRGDSAAYFCASSPPHILTESEAFFGQGTRLTVV.

The genes are TRBV4-1 and TRBJ1-6; TCRdb selects TRBD1, and the lack of DNA leaves this call unchecked. Germline lookup yields CDR1 MGHRA and CDR2 YSYEKL. The CDR3 loop spans 16 amino acids. CDR3 loop: CASSQVRGPYNSPLHF.

The chain is built from TRBV6-1 and TRBJ1-1; TCRdb outputs TRBD1, but without DNA this stays unchecked. CDR3 length: 16 residues. In germline, CDR1 is MNHNS, CDR2 SASEGT. The CDR3 sequence is CASSTNSRGLNTEAFF.

CDR3 sequence reads: CASSQFLGTSGETQYF. The chain has TRBV4-3 and TRBJ2-5; TCRdb's D call of TRBD2 is untestable without DNA. Per the germline V gene, CDR1 is LGHNA and CDR2 is YSLEER. This CDR3 comprises 16 residues.

The CDR3 sequence is CASSFDRDRSYEQYF. The chain couples TRBV7-2 to TRBJ2-7; TCRdb selects TRBD1, and the lack of DNA leaves this call unchecked. The germline V gene encodes CDR1 SGHTA and CDR2 FQGNSA. The CDR3 spans 15 residues.

The chain has TRBV7-2 and TRBJ2-5; absent DNA, TCRdb's TRBD1 call cannot be checked. The CDR3 consists of 14 residues. Germline CDR1 reads SGHTA; CDR2 reads FQGNSA. This CDR3 reads CASNYRRGEETQYF.

The V call is TRBV18, the J call TRBJ1-5; lacking DNA, the TRBD1 call made by TCRdb goes unchecked. Germline V gene data show CDR1 as KGHSH and CDR2 as LQKENI. The CDR3 consists of 18 residues. CDR3 in amino acids: CASSLSTPTGYPNQPQHF.

J is TRBJ1-1 and V is TRBV20-1; the D call from TCRdb, TRBD1, cannot be confirmed without DNA. The CDR3 is 15 residues long. CDR1 and CDR2 from the germline V gene are DFQATT and SNEGSKA (reference sequence). The CDR3 protein is CSARDGQGAITEAFF.

The chain employs TRBV7-2 and TRBJ1-1; the D call from TCRdb, TRBD1, cannot be confirmed without DNA. This CDR3 contains 14 residues. In germline, CDR1 is SGHTA, CDR2 FQGNSA. The CDR3 sequence: CASSRSRLATEAFF.

The rearrangement links TRBV7-2 to TRBJ2-1; checking the TCRdb D call of TRBD1 is not possible without DNA. The CDR3 totals 16 residues. Germline loops: CDR1 SGHTA, CDR2 FQGNSA. This CDR3 is CASSPRGSLSYNEQFF.

The chain uses TRBV7-3 and TRBJ2-7; TCRdb picks TRBD1, but there is no DNA to check that call. Germline-derived CDR1 and CDR2 are SGHTA and FQGTGA. This CDR3 spans 14 amino acids. CDR3 in amino acids: CASSFGQVPYEQYF.

The chain combines TRBV2 with TRBJ2-7; TCRdb calls TRBD1, which cannot be checked without DNA. Looked up from germline, CDR1 is SNHLY and CDR2 is FYNNEI. The CDR3 runs to 14 residues. The CDR3 loop is CASRDGTGSYEQYF.

The V call is TRBV4-2, the J call TRBJ2-3; the TRBD2 assignment by TCRdb is unverifiable without DNA. CDR3 length equals 18 residues. Looked up from germline, CDR1 is LGHNA and CDR2 is YNFKEQ. CDR3: CASSQYSGGASSTDTQYF.

This chain connects TRBV5-6 to TRBJ1-5; the D gene TCRdb calls, TRBD1, cannot be checked with no DNA. Germline V gives CDR1 SGHDT, CDR2 YYEEEE. The CDR3 has 15 residues. CDR3: CASSLSGRGGQPQHF.

This chain uses TRBV20-1 with TRBJ2-5; the TCRdb D gene call, TRBD2, has no DNA to confirm it. The CDR3 covers 15 residues. The V gene's germline CDR1 is DFQATT and CDR2 SNEGSKA (reference sequence). CDR3 protein: CSAQTAGKLKETQYF.

J is TRBJ2-1 and V is TRBV6-4; TCRdb calls TRBD2, which cannot be checked without DNA. This CDR3 has 15 amino acids. The germline V gene has CDR1 MRHNA and CDR2 SNTAGT. CDR3 sequence: CASSDEAGSYNEQFF.

The chain uses TRBV13 and TRBJ2-7; TCRdb's D call of TRBD1 is untestable without DNA. Germline assignment: CDR1 PRHDT and CDR2 FYEKMQ (reference sequence). The CDR3 runs 13 residues. CDR3 loop: CASSPPTGREQYF.

The rearrangement links TRBV6-5 to TRBJ2-2; TCRdb reports TRBD1, a call that lacks DNA to check it against. The CDR3 extends over 21 amino acids. Germline CDR1 is MNHEY and CDR2 is SVGAGI. CDR3 in amino acids: CASSLYPLTASGQEGTGELFF.

J is TRBJ2-3 and V is TRBV9. The CDR3 length is 15 residues. The V gene's germline CDR1 is SGDLS and CDR2 YYNGEE. The CDR3 sequence: CASSVLMDLTDTQYF.

The chain couples TRBV5-4 to TRBJ2-4. The CDR3 runs 15 residues. Looked up from germline, CDR1 is SGHNT and CDR2 is YYREEE (reference sequence). CDR3 sequence reads: CASSLGTGAKNIQYF. Filled out from reference TRBV5-4 and TRBJ2-4, the complete variable domain reads ETGVTQSPTHLIKTRGQQVTLRCSSQSGHNTVSWYQQALGQGPQFIFQYYREEENGRGNFPPRFSGLQFPNYSSELNVNALELDDSALYLCASSLGTGAKNIQYFGAGTRLSVL.

The chain uses TRBV5-6 and TRBJ1-1. CDR1 and CDR2 (germline): SGHDT, YYEEEE. The CDR3 extends over 14 amino acids. CDR3 region: CASSLRAVSTEAFF.

The chain joins TRBV9 to TRBJ1-1; TCRdb lists TRBD1, though no DNA is available to test this call. Germline CDR1 and CDR2: SGDLS and YYNGEE. The CDR3 runs 15 residues. CDR3 sequence reads: CASSFWDRADTEAFF.

V usage is TRBV5-6 and J usage is TRBJ2-7; TCRdb selects TRBD1, and the lack of DNA leaves this call unchecked. Looked up from germline, CDR1 is SGHDT and CDR2 is YYEEEE. The CDR3 has 15 amino acids. The CDR3 loop is CASSLRGQGRYEQYF.

The chain has TRBV7-3 and TRBJ2-6; there is no DNA to check the TCRdb D call of TRBD2. Germline loops: CDR1 SGHTA, CDR2 FQGTGA. The CDR3 totals 22 residues. The chain's CDR3 is CASSLTNLPGVAGLSGANVLTF.

CDR3 sequence reads: CASSLEGTWGTEAFF. V usage is TRBV5-1 and J usage is TRBJ1-1. Germline V lookup: CDR1 SGHRS, CDR2 YFSETQ. The CDR3 consists of 15 residues.

The chain links TRBV5-1 to TRBJ2-1; TCRdb picks TRBD2, but there is no DNA to check that call. This CDR3 spans 15 amino acids. CDR1 SGHRS and CDR2 YFSETQ come from the germline V gene. The CDR3 loop is CASSPGDSGRDEQFF.

This chain connects TRBV19 to TRBJ1-1; TCRdb lists TRBD1, though no DNA is available to test this call. This CDR3 contains 16 residues. Per the germline V gene, CDR1 is LNHDA and CDR2 is SQIVND (reference sequence). The CDR3 protein is CASSIRRTGHWSEAFF.

V gene TRBV6-6 combines with J gene TRBJ2-2. This CDR3 spans 15 amino acids. In germline, CDR1 is MNHNY, CDR2 SVGAGI (reference sequence). The CDR3 sequence: CASSPWGPNTGELFF.

The chain employs TRBV29-1 and TRBJ2-7; with no DNA, the TCRdb D assignment of TRBD1 cannot be verified. The CDR3 is made up of 14 amino acids. Germline-derived CDR1 and CDR2 are SQVTM and ANQGSEA. The CDR3: CSATRPDRTYEQYF.